Shown below are 17 T cell receptor beta chains from a single sample sequenced in a study of tumor-infiltrating lymphocytes in oesophageal squamous cell carcinoma. TCRdb redid the calling of the PCR reads with MiXCR, one entry per CDR3 protein. The sample has around 12,000 distinct CDR3 sequences; around 56% are singletons. Specimen: blood. The receptors originated from a female donor with esophageal squamous cell carcinoma.

J is TRBJ2-1 and V is TRBV4-1; no reliable D call. TRBJ2-5 matches the DNA end more closely, so the J call is doubtful. The germline V gene has CDR1 MGHRA and CDR2 YSYEKL. The CDR3 extends over 14 amino acids. CDR3 sequence: CASSQVGPQETQYF. In DNA, the CDR3 is TGCGCCAGCAGCCAAGTAGGGCCCCAAGAGACCCAGTACTTC.

This clonotype was recorded at least ten times. This may be a read error: a much more frequent sequence differs by one nucleotide. This chain uses TRBV27 with TRBJ2-5; maybe TRBD2 (6 bases). The CDR3 is 15 amino acids. The V gene lost 6 bases and the J gene lost 11 bases, with 25 bases spanning the gap. Germline V gene lookup returns CDR1 MNHEY and CDR2 SMNVEV (reference sequence). In DNA form, the CDR3 reads TGTGCCAGCAGGCCAGGACTAACGACTGGCAATGAGCAGTACTTC. Its protein is CASRPGLTTGNEQYF.

This clonotype occurred a few times. The chain couples TRBV11-3 to TRBJ2-7; D possibly corresponds to TRBD1 (5 bases). Germline V CDR1 and CDR2: SGHNT, YENEEA. The CDR3 runs to 16 residues. Trimming removed 3 bases from V and 4 bases from J, with 19 bases in between. DNA of the CDR3: TGTGCCAGCAGCTTGGATCCACAGGACGGAGCGTACGAGCAGTACTTC. Protein sequence: CASSLDPQDGAYEQYF.

Regarding this clonotype: A read error may account for a junction end that differs from germline. The chain uses TRBV7-2 and TRBJ2-3; tentatively, D is TRBD2 (7 bases). CDR1 and CDR2 from the germline V gene are SGHTA and FQGNSA. CDR3 length: 15 residues. This CDR3 reads CASSPTQGGNSPLHF. The DNA of the CDR3 is TGTGCCAGCAGCCCCACACAGGGAGGGAATTCACCCCTCCACTTC. Full variable domain (missing parts from reference TRBV7-2 and TRBJ2-3): GAGVSQSPSNKVTEKGKDVELRCDPISGHTALYWYRQSLGQGLEFLIYFQGNSAPDKSGLPSDRFSAERTGGSVSTLTIQRTQQEDSAVYLCASSPTQGGNSPLHFGPGTRLTVL.

This chain connects TRBV11-2 to TRBJ2-3, with D unclear. The J call may be faulty, since TRBJ2-1 better matches the DNA end. The germline V gene has CDR1 SGHAT and CDR2 FQNNGV. The CDR3 runs 14 residues. CDR3 in amino acids: CASSLLGFYNEQFF. The DNA of the CDR3 is TGTGCCAGCAGCTTACTTGGATTCTACAATGAGCAGTTCTTC.

J is TRBJ2-5 and V is TRBV7-3; no clear D gene. Between the trimmed V and J ends, which lost 4 bases and 0 bases, there was a span of 6 bases. CDR1 and CDR2 (germline): SGHTA, FQGTGA. This CDR3 has 13 amino acids. The CDR3 is CASSSVNQETQYF. The DNA for the CDR3 is TGTGCCAGCAGCTCGGTAAACCAAGAGACCCAGTACTTC.

The chain couples TRBV10-2 to TRBJ2-3, with 14 positions matching TRBD2. Looked up from germline, CDR1 is WSHSY and CDR2 is SAAADI. The CDR3 extends over 17 amino acids. Losses at the gene ends were 4 bases for V and 4 bases for J; bases not matched to a gene: 7. CDR3 nucleotides: TGCGCCAGCAGTGTTGGGACTAGCGGGAGATCAGCAGATACGCAGTATTTT. Amino acids: CASSVGTSGRSADTQYF.

The V call is TRBV4-1, the J call TRBJ1-1; D perhaps matches TRBD1 (6 bases). Germline CDR1 reads MGHRA; CDR2 reads YSYEKL. This CDR3 spans 16 amino acids. V was pared by 0 bases and J by 5 bases, with 16 bases between. The CDR3 protein is CASSQEGRGGGTEAFF. As DNA, the CDR3 is TGCGCCAGCAGCCAAGAAGGCAGGGGAGGGGGGACTGAAGCTTTCTTT.

The V gene is TRBV5-1, the J gene TRBJ1-2, with 8 bases matching TRBD1. In germline, CDR1 is SGHRS, CDR2 YFSETQ. The CDR3 consists of 14 residues. After removal of 0 bases from V and 4 bases from J, the junction contained 2 bases not matched to a gene. CDR3 DNA: TGCGCCAGCAGCTTGGGGGACAGGACCTATGGCTACACCTTC. This sequence encodes CASSLGDRTYGYTF.

The J gene is TRBJ2-7, the V gene TRBV12-3 or TRBV12-4; 10 bases map to TRBD1. This CDR3 spans 15 amino acids. V gave up 3 bases and J gave up 7 bases; unmatched junction bases: 9. In nucleotides, the CDR3 is TGTGCCAGCAGTTTCTTGCGGGACAGGGGAGAGGAGCAGTACTTC. It is translated as CASSFLRDRGEEQYF.

This chain links TRBV6-1 with TRBJ2-3; D is possibly TRBD1 or TRBD2 (5 bases each). The length of the CDR3 is 13 residues. The V and J ends lost 6 bases and 2 bases respectively, with 9 bases between them. Per the germline V gene, CDR1 is MNHNS and CDR2 is SASEGT. The CDR3 here is CASRRDPTDTQYF. In nucleotides, the CDR3 is TGTGCCAGCAGGAGGGACCCCACAGATACGCAGTATTTT.

The chain carries TRBV7-2 and TRBJ2-3; D is ambiguous. Germline assignment: CDR1 SGHTA and CDR2 FQGNSA. This CDR3 has 15 residues. V lost 3 bases, J lost 2 bases, and 12 bases lay in between. The CDR3 loop reads CASSLAGLITDTQYF. The CDR3 bases are TGTGCCAGCAGCTTGGCAGGCCTAATCACAGATACGCAGTATTTT.

This clonotype appeared a single time. The chain uses TRBV6-8 and TRBJ2-4; TRBD2 might be the D (5 bases). The CDR3 is 15 amino acids. CDR1 is MNHGY and CDR2 is SAAAGT in the germline V gene. Trimming took off 6 bases at V and 0 bases at J, with 12 bases between the two ends. This chain's CDR3 is CASSRTGIAKNIQYF. CDR3 nucleotide sequence: TGTGCCAGCAGCAGGACGGGGATAGCCAAAAACATTCAGTACTTC.

In its sample, this clonotype was seen a few times. This chain uses TRBV6-1 with TRBJ2-5, with 7 bases aligning to TRBD2. The CDR3 is made up of 15 amino acids. CDR1 and CDR2 from the germline V gene are MNHNS and SASEGT. Losses at the gene ends were 3 bases for V and 5 bases for J; bases not matched to a gene: 9. The chain's CDR3 is CASSDPWGGKETQYF. The CDR3 bases are TGTGCCAGCAGTGACCCCTGGGGGGGGAAGGAGACCCAGTACTTC.

This clonotype was picked up a small number of times. A junction boundary mismatches the germline segment, possibly from a read error. V gene TRBV27 combines with J gene TRBJ2-3; D possibly corresponds to TRBD1 (6 bases). The germline V gene encodes CDR1 MNHEY and CDR2 SMNVEV (reference sequence). The CDR3 sequence is 14 residues long. CDR3 in amino acids: CASRMDSFNSPLHF. CDR3 DNA sequence: TGTGCCAGCAGGATGGACAGTTTTAATTCACCCCTCCACTTC.

The chain uses TRBV7-3 and TRBJ2-1, with D perhaps TRBD2 (6 bases). The closer fit of TRBJ2-7 to the DNA end suggests the J call may be wrong. From germline, CDR1 is SGHTA and CDR2 FQGTGA. The CDR3 has 13 amino acids. CDR3 sequence reads: CASSFGGNYEQYF. Here the CDR3 DNA reads TGTGCCAGCAGCTTTGGCGGGAACTACGAGCAGTACTTC.

The chain is built from TRBV7-3 and TRBJ2-3; no clear D gene. The CDR3 is 15 amino acids. V was trimmed by 4 bases and J by 3 bases, leaving 14 bases between them. CDR1 and CDR2 (germline): SGHTA, FQGTGA. The chain's CDR3 is CASSSAGLGTDTQYF. CDR3 DNA: TGTGCCAGCAGCTCCGCCGGTTTGGGTACAGATACGCAGTATTTT.